These 29 T cell receptor beta chains came from one sample sequenced in a study of blood T cell repertoires in COVID-19. TCRdb keeps only in-frame clones here, not all; method: immunoSEQ multiplex PCR. The sample carries roughly 63,000 clones, roughly 89% recorded once. The material sequenced was peripheral blood. Receptor source: a man aged 50-60 years with active COVID-19.

The rearrangement joins TRBV10-1 to TRBJ2-1; 11 nucleotides match TRBD2. Germline V CDR1 and CDR2: WNHNN, SYGVQD (reference sequence). V lost 0 bases to trimming and J lost 5 bases; unmatched junction nucleotides: 3. The CDR3 contains 16 residues. The CDR3 is CASSESRLAGNNEQFF. CDR3 DNA sequence: TGCGCCAGCAGTGAGTCCCGACTAGCGGGGAACAATGAGCAGTTCTTC.

The J gene is TRBJ1-2, the V gene TRBV18; 10 nucleotides match TRBD1. The CDR3 runs to 14 residues. Looked up from germline, CDR1 is KGHSH and CDR2 is LQKENI. Trimming cost V 8 bases and J 4 bases; bases outside gene matches: 7. CDR3 nucleotides: TGTGCCAGCGTCCGGGACAGGGGAGGCTATGGCTACACCTTC. Protein: CASVRDRGGYGYTF.

The chain joins TRBV6-5 to TRBJ2-1; 10 bases align to TRBD2. Germline CDR1 reads MNHEY; CDR2 reads SVGAGI. The CDR3 consists of 16 residues. Trimming at V came to 2 bases and at J to 1 base, leaving 2 bases not matched to a gene. CDR3 region: CASSYISGGSYNEQFF. DNA of the CDR3: TGTGCCAGCAGTTACATTAGCGGGGGGTCCTACAATGAGCAGTTCTTC.

The chain carries TRBV9 and TRBJ2-1, with a possible D match to TRBD1 (6 bases). Trimming stripped 2 bases from V and 0 bases from J, with 9 bases between. CDR1 is SGDLS, CDR2 YYNGEE, per germline. There are 15 residues in the CDR3. This chain's CDR3 is CASSVATGSYNEQFF. The CDR3 DNA sequence: TGTGCCAGCAGCGTGGCGACAGGCTCCTACAATGAGCAGTTCTTC.

This chain connects TRBV18 to TRBJ1-2; D is uncertain. CDR1 KGHSH and CDR2 LQKENI come from the germline V gene. The CDR3 has 16 amino acids. The germline V and J ends were trimmed by 1 base and 3 bases, with 15 bases remaining between them. The CDR3 loop is CASSPQNQLSDYGYTF. The CDR3 DNA is TGTGCCAGCTCACCACAGAACCAACTCTCGGACTATGGCTACACCTTC. Filled out from reference TRBV18 and TRBJ1-2, the complete variable domain reads NAGVMQNPRHLVRRRGQEARLRCSPMKGHSHVYWYRQLPEEGLKFMVYLQKENIIDESGMPKERFSAEFPKEGPSILRIQQVVRGDSAAYFCASSPQNQLSDYGYTFGSGTRLTVV.

The gene calls are TRBV30 and TRBJ2-7, with 12 nucleotides matching TRBD2. With V trimmed by 8 bases and J by 2 bases, 4 bases remained unmatched. The CDR3 is made up of 13 amino acids. Germline values: CDR1 GTSNPN, CDR2 SVGIG (reference sequence). The CDR3: CAGLAGGPYEQYF. CDR3 nucleotide sequence: TGTGCCGGCCTAGCGGGGGGGCCCTACGAGCAGTACTTC.

The count of this clone is one. The V call is TRBV5-6, the J call TRBJ2-3; the D gene is possibly TRBD2 (5 bases). The germline CDR1 and CDR2 sequences are SGHDT and YYEEEE. The CDR3 has 13 amino acids. Trimming took 0 bases from V and 10 from J, leaving 12 bases between them. In nucleotides, the CDR3 is TGTGCCAGCAGCTTGGGCTGGCGCGGGCCGCAGTATTTT. It encodes CASSLGWRGPQYF.

The J gene is TRBJ2-7, the V gene TRBV6-5, with D maybe TRBD1 (6 bases). V was shortened by 2 bases and J by 3 bases, with 17 bases between the two germline ends. The CDR3 totals 16 residues. In germline, CDR1 is MNHEY, CDR2 SVGAGI. The CDR3 loop reads CASSYSTGTRNYEQYF. DNA for the CDR3: TGTGCCAGCAGTTACAGCACAGGGACAAGGAACTACGAGCAGTACTTC.

The chain couples TRBV19 to TRBJ1-5; TRBD1 aligns across 9 bases. Unmatched junction bases numbered 8, after V lost 4 bases and J lost 4 bases. Germline V gene data show CDR1 as LNHDA and CDR2 as SQIVND (reference sequence). The CDR3 runs to 16 residues. The CDR3 sequence: CASSTRTGDLNQPQHF. The DNA of the CDR3 is TGTGCCAGTAGTACCCGGACAGGGGATTTGAATCAGCCCCAGCATTTT.

This rearrangement joins TRBV4-1 to TRBJ2-5; 11 nucleotides match TRBD2. This CDR3 region has 16 residues. Germline V CDR1 and CDR2: MGHRA, YSYEKL. With V trimmed by 0 bases and J by 5 bases, 5 bases remained unmatched. The CDR3 nucleotides read TGCGCCAGCAGCCAAGATCTAGCGGGGGGTGGGGAGACCCAGTACTTC. It yields the protein CASSQDLAGGGETQYF.

The rearrangement joins TRBV2 to TRBJ2-2; 7 positions match TRBD1. The CDR3 consists of 17 residues. The germline gives CDR1 SNHLY, CDR2 FYNNEI. J gave up 5 bases and V 5 bases, and 14 bases lay outside the gene matches. The CDR3 sequence is CASSQSTGPILTGELFF. The CDR3 region has the DNA TGTGCCAGCAGTCAATCGACAGGGCCAATATTGACCGGGGAGCTGTTTTTT.

The chain has TRBV6-2 or TRBV6-3 and TRBJ2-2; D is unresolved. There are 15 residues in the CDR3. Germline-derived CDR1 and CDR2 are MNHEY and SVGEGT. Trimming shortened V by 0 bases and J by 5 bases, and 10 bases separated the two germline ends. Written as DNA, the CDR3 is TGTGCCAGCAGTTACTCGCGACTCTCGACCGGGGAGCTGTTTTTT. Protein: CASSYSRLSTGELFF.

The V call is TRBV27, the J call TRBJ1-6, with 8 bases matching TRBD1. Germline V gene data show CDR1 as MNHEY and CDR2 as SMNVEV (reference sequence). With V trimmed by 5 bases and J by 5 bases, 8 bases remained unmatched. The length of the CDR3 is 16 residues. CDR3 coding DNA: TGTGCCAGCAGTCCCGGACAGGGAAGGAATAATTCACCCCTCCACTTT. Its translation is CASSPGQGRNNSPLHF.

The DNA for the CDR3 is TGCGCCAGCAGCCAAGACTTGGGACAGGGAGGAAACACCATATATTTT. This encodes CASSQDLGQGGNTIYF. The V gene is TRBV4-3, the J gene TRBJ1-3, with 9 bases that match TRBD1. Germline values: CDR1 LGHNA, CDR2 YSLEER. The CDR3 has 16 amino acids. V was clipped by 0 bases and J by 4 bases; unmatched bases: 4.

The chain combines TRBV11-1 with TRBJ2-3, with TRBD2 matching over 8 bases. From germline, CDR1 is SGHAT and CDR2 FQDESV (reference sequence). V was pared by 7 bases and J by 2 bases, with 8 bases of the junction left unmatched. The CDR3 loop spans 15 amino acids. Written as DNA, the CDR3 is TGTGCCAGCACGCTCACTAGCGGACCCACAGATACGCAGTATTTT. Amino acid sequence: CASTLTSGPTDTQYF.

This clone was counted only a few times. This chain connects TRBV2 to TRBJ1-5; tentatively, D is TRBD1 (6 bases). CDR3 length: 16 amino acids. Germline-derived CDR1 and CDR2 are SNHLY and FYNNEI. Trimming removed 8 bases from V and 2 bases from J, with 19 bases in between. CDR3 DNA: TGTGCCAGCGGCCAACAGGGCCCCTGGGGCAATCAGCCCCAGCATTTT. The encoded protein is CASGQQGPWGNQPQHF. Combining the CDR3 with reference TRBV2 and TRBJ1-5 gives the whole variable domain EPEVTQTPSHQVTQMGQEVILRCVPISNHLYFYWYRQILGQKVEFLVSFYNNEISEKSEIFDDQFSVERPDGSNFTLKIRSTKLEDSAMYFCASGQQGPWGNQPQHFGDGTRLSIL.

The chain couples TRBV12-1 to TRBJ2-5; the D call of TRBD2 is as the table states it, not checked on the DNA. TRBV12-1 counts as a pseudogene. The CDR3 is 16 amino acids. The CDR3, as DNA: TGTGCCAGCAGCTTTAATCAGCGGGGGCGGAGAGAGACCCAGTACTTC. Amino acid sequence: CASSFNQRGRRETQYF.

This clone was picked up one time. The rearrangement links TRBV6-5 to TRBJ2-1; 14 bases are shared with TRBD2. Germline V gives CDR1 MNHEY, CDR2 SVGAGI. V lost 8 bases and J lost 5; bases outside the gene matches: 2. There are 14 residues in the CDR3. Here the CDR3 reads CASGLAGGNNEQFF. The DNA of the CDR3 is TGTGCCAGCGGACTAGCGGGGGGCAACAATGAGCAGTTCTTC.

V usage is TRBV24-1 and J usage is TRBJ1-5, with TRBD1 matching over 9 bases. V gave up 4 bases and J gave up 15 bases; unmatched junction bases: 9. The CDR3 covers 13 residues. Germline-derived CDR1 and CDR2 are KGHDR and SFDVKD. The CDR3 spells CATSESWTGVMHF. The CDR3 DNA sequence: TGTGCCACCAGTGAATCTTGGACAGGGGTGATGCATTTT.

This clone was recorded a few times. The chain carries TRBV19 and TRBJ1-5, with 8 bases matching TRBD1. Germline V gene sequence: CDR1 LNHDA, CDR2 SQIVND (reference sequence). The CDR3 is made up of 13 amino acids. The V gene end was trimmed by 7 bases and the J gene end by 5 bases; junction bases not matched to a gene: 4. The CDR3 here is CASTTTGDQPQHF. The CDR3 bases are TGTGCCAGTACCACGACAGGGGATCAGCCCCAGCATTTT.

The chain employs TRBV4-3 and TRBJ1-2, with D possibly TRBD1 on 6 matching bases. CDR3 size: 15 residues. Germline loops: CDR1 LGHNA, CDR2 YSLEER. V lost 2 bases to trimming and J lost 2 bases, with 12 bases between them. CDR3 amino acids: CASSQLQGRNYGYTF. CDR3 sequence (DNA): TGCGCCAGCAGCCAATTGCAGGGGCGCAACTATGGCTACACCTTC.

This chain connects TRBV6-6 to TRBJ2-4; tentative D call: TRBD1 (6 bases). Germline lookup yields CDR1 MNHNY and CDR2 SVGAGI (reference sequence). V was cut by 2 bases and J by 3 bases, with 8 bases left in between. This CDR3 is 14 amino acids long. CDR3 nucleotides: TGTGCCAGCAGTTACGGGGGCAACAAAAACATTCAGTACTTC. Translation gives CASSYGGNKNIQYF.

V and J are TRBV4-1 and TRBJ2-1, with 9 bases matching TRBD1. This CDR3 spans 15 amino acids. The V gene end was trimmed by 4 bases and the J gene end by 5 bases; junction bases not matched to a gene: 6. The germline CDR1 and CDR2 sequences are MGHRA and YSYEKL. CDR3 DNA: TGCGCCAGCAGCCGGGGACAGGGTTATGACAATGAGCAGTTCTTC. Protein sequence: CASSRGQGYDNEQFF.

The chain has TRBV18 and TRBJ1-1, with D unclear. The germline V gene has CDR1 KGHSH and CDR2 LQKENI. With 4 bases removed from V and 1 base from J, the gap between germline ends came to 16 bases. This CDR3 has 16 amino acids. The CDR3 DNA follows: TGTGCCAGCTCACTATGGGAGGGCCTCAAGAACACTGAAGCTTTCTTT. It specifies CASSLWEGLKNTEAFF.

The genes are TRBV7-2 and TRBJ2-7; TRBD1 agrees at 8 bases. Germline CDR1 reads SGHTA; CDR2 reads FQGNSA. CDR3 length: 15 residues. J gave up 6 bases and V 1 base, and 8 bases lay outside the gene matches. The CDR3 bases are TGTGCCAGCAGCTTAGAGGTTCAGGGGGCGAGCGAGCAGTACTTC. It encodes CASSLEVQGASEQYF.

This chain links TRBV7-6 with TRBJ2-7; weak D call: TRBD1 (5 bases). The length of the CDR3 is 16 residues. The V gene lost 0 bases and the J gene lost 2 bases, with 14 bases spanning the gap. Germline assignment: CDR1 SGHVS and CDR2 FNYEAQ. In nucleotides, the CDR3 is TGTGCCAGCAGCTTAGCGGCGGCAGGACAAACCTACGAGCAGTACTTC. Its translation is CASSLAAAGQTYEQYF.

The chain joins TRBV7-8 to TRBJ1-2; no clear D gene. Per germline, CDR1 SGHVS and CDR2 FQNEAQ. The CDR3 totals 16 residues. The V and J ends lost 5 bases and 1 base respectively, with 17 bases between them. The CDR3 spells CASSPGTTVFNYGYTF. CDR3 bases: TGTGCCAGCAGCCCAGGCACCACGGTGTTTAACTATGGCTACACCTTC.

The J gene is TRBJ2-2, the V gene TRBV6-5, with 8 bases that match TRBD2. CDR3 length: 15 amino acids. V was clipped by 5 bases and J by 3 bases; unmatched bases: 5. CDR1 is MNHEY and CDR2 is SVGAGI in the germline V gene. CDR3 amino acids: CASSPAGEHTGELFF. The CDR3 nucleotides are TGTGCCAGCAGTCCAGCGGGGGAGCACACCGGGGAGCTGTTTTTT.

This chain joins TRBV5-8 and TRBJ2-1; D is perhaps TRBD2 (6 bases). The ends were cut back, 0 bases at V and 7 bases at J, with 20 bases in the middle. Per germline, CDR1 SGHTS and CDR2 YDEGEE. The CDR3 consists of 17 residues. The CDR3 spells CASSLGHRDSLGNEQFF. CDR3 coding DNA: TGTGCCAGCAGCTTGGGACACCGGGACTCACTGGGGAATGAGCAGTTCTTC.